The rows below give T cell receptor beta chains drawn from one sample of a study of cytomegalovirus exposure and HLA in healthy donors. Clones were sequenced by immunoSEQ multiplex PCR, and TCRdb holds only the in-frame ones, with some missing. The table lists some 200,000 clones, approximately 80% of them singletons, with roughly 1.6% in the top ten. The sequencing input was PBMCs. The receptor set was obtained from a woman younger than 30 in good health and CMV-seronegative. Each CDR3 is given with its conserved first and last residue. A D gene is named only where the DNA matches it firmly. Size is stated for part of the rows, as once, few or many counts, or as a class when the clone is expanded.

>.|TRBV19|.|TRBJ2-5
TGTGCCAGTAGTACCGGGAGTGCGCTCCAGACCCAGTACTTC
CASSTGSALQTQYF
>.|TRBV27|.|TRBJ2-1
TGTGCCAGCACCCCAGGAGGGGCCCGTGAGCAGTTCTTC
CASTPGGAREQFF
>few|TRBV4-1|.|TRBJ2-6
TGCGCCAGCAGCCAAGTGGCAGGGGTTATGGCTGGGGCCAACGTCCTGACTTTC
CASSQVAGVMAGANVLTF
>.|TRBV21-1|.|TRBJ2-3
TGTGCCAGCAGCAAAGAGAGGGGGGGCGCTGAAAAAGCTAGCACAGATACGCAGTATTTT
CASSKERGGAEKASTDTQYF
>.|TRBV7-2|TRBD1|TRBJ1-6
TGTGCCAGCAGCCTCAGGGACAGGGGAAATTCACCCCTCCACTTT
CASSLRDRGNSPLHF
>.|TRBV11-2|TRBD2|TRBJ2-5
TGTGCCAGCACCCATAACCTAGCGGGTATCCAAGAGACCCAGTACTTC
CASTHNLAGIQETQYF
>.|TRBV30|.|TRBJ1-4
TGTGCCTGGGCGGCCTTACGGGATGAAAAACTGTTTTTT
CAWAALRDEKLFF
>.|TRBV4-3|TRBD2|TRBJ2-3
TGCGCCAGCAGCCAAGGCCTTCTAGCGGCTAGCACAGATACGCAGTATTTT
CASSQGLLAASTDTQYF
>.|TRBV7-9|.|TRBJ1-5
TGTGCCAGCAGCCGAGAACCCTATCAGCCCCAGCATTTT
CASSREPYQPQHF
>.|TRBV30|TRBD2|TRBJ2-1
TGTGCCTGGAGAGCGGGGGGGAGCTCCTACAATGAGCAGTTCTTC
CAWRAGGSSYNEQFF
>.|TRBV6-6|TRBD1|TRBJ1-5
TGTGCCAGCAGTTACTTACAGGGGGTTCAGCCCCAGCATTTT
CASSYLQGVQPQHF
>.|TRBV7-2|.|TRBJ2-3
TGTGCCAGCAGCTTAGTTATGACAGATACGCAGTATTTT
CASSLVMTDTQYF
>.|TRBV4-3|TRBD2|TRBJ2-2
TGCGCCAGCAGCCAAGTAAGGCTAGCGGGAGACGGGGAGCTGTTTTTT
CASSQVRLAGDGELFF
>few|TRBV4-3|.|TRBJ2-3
TGCGCCAGCAGCCAAGATGAAGGGACATTGGATACGCAGTATTTT
CASSQDEGTLDTQYF
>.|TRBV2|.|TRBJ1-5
TGTGCCAGCAGTGCGAGTTATAGCAATCAGCCCCAGCATTTT
CASSASYSNQPQHF
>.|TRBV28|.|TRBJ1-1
TGTGCCAGCAGTTCGACAGGCCCGCCTGAAGCTTTCTTT
CASSSTGPPEAFF
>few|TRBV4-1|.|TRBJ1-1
TGCGCCAGCAGCCAACAGTGGCCTAGTGAAGCTTTCTTT
CASSQQWPSEAFF
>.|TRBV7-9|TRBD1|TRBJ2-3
TGTGCCAGCAGCCGGGACAGATATACGCAGTATTTT
CASSRDRYTQYF
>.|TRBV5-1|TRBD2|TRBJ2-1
TGCGCCAGCAGCATCCGTTCTAGCGGGGGGACTTACAATGAGCAGTTCTTC
CASSIRSSGGTYNEQFF
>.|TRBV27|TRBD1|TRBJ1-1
TGTGCCAGCAGCTGGACAGGGGGCGCGTGGAACACTGAAGCTTTCTTT
CASSWTGGAWNTEAFF
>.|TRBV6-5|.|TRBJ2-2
TGTGCCAGCAGTTTTCGGGAGAACACCGGGGAGCTGTTTTTT
CASSFRENTGELFF
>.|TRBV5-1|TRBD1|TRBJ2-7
TGCGCCAGCAGCTTGGGGGCCGGGACAGAGTCCTACGAGCAGTACTTC
CASSLGAGTESYEQYF
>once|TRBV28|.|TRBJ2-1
TGTGCCAGCAGTCCCCCGGAGCCTCGATCCTACAATGAGCAGTTCTTC
CASSPPEPRSYNEQFF
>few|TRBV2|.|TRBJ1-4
TGTGCCGCACGGGGGGTTAGCGAAAAACTGTTTTTT
CAARGVSEKLFF
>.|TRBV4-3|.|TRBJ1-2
TGCGCCAGCAGCCAAGATGGCGACGGGGACTATGGCTACACCTTC
CASSQDGDGDYGYTF
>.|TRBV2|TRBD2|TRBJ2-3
TGTGCCAGCAGGGGCGGGGGACTCCTCACAGATACGCAGTATTTT
CASRGGGLLTDTQYF
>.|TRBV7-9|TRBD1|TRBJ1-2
TGTGCCAGCAGCTTAGGAAGCCAGGGGGAGTATGGCTACACCTTC
CASSLGSQGEYGYTF
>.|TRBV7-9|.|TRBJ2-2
TGTGCCAGCAGCTTAGAAGGTCGGCAGGGGAAGGGAAAGCTGTTTTTT
CASSLEGRQGKGKLFF
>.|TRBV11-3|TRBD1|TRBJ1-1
TGTGCCAGCAGCTCGGGACAGGGGATTGGAACTGAAGCTTTCTTT
CASSSGQGIGTEAFF